Here is one T cell receptor beta chain with its context. The antigen is undetermined. Assay: immunoSEQ multiplex PCR; the TCRdb copy retains only in-frame clones and omits some. The sample consists of around 320,000 clones, just over 85% of them appearing once. The sample comes from a study of Ad26.COV2.S vaccination and SARS-CoV-2 variants. On the study more broadly: A COV1001 Ad26.COV2.S trial-arm participant provided the sample.

Germline V gives CDR1 LNHNV, CDR2 YYDKDF (reference sequence). The CDR3 has 15 residues. Trimming cost V 2 bases and J 4 bases; bases outside gene matches: 4. Study findings and constraints: Possible underestimation of total T cell responses by the TCR breadth and depth analyses was noted.

The treatment is: around 19 received Ad26.COV2.S at low or high dose, single or two shots; about 5 received placebo; per-sample allocation not given. All samples were drawn on day 63, counting from the first vaccine or placebo injection. This person who donated was an adult of 18-55 years in Boston. The chain links TRBV15 to TRBJ1-2, with TRBD1 matching 10 bases. The origin of this receptor is a person aged 18-60 years who received the Ad26.COV2.S COVID-19 vaccine or a placebo. The specimen was peripheral blood, collected in a trial of Ad26.COV2.S vaccine versus placebo. The CDR3 bases are TGTGCCACCAGCAGACAGACAGGGGGCGGCTATGGCTACACCTTC. Amino acid sequence: CATSRQTGGGYGYTF.